The text below deals with one T cell receptor (beta chain). Germline V gives CDR1 SGHRS, CDR2 YFSETQ. There are 12 residues in the CDR3. Trimming left V 4 bases short and J 7 bases short, with 12 bases between. This record belongs to a study of blood T cell repertoires in COVID-19. At the level of the study: T cells, B-cell-depleted T cells, or PBMCs supplied cDNA or gDNA.

How the authors handled the data: By means of reference gene primer amplification, nucleated cell counts were estimated. Profiled with immunoSEQ multiplex PCR; TCRdb holds only in-frame clones, not every one. That table gives V, J and clone size, and the DNA gave D and trimming. The table lists 300,000 to 350,000 clones, about 86% of them singletons, with 2.5% to 3% in the top ten. The source of this sequence is a man under 40 with active or convalescent COVID-19. This chain uses TRBV5-1 with TRBJ2-7; the D gene is possibly TRBD1 (6 bases). Sequencing was carried out using peripheral blood. CDR3 nucleotides: TGCGCCAGCAGCCGAGGACAGCGGGAGCAGTACTTC. Protein sequence: CASSRGQREQYF.